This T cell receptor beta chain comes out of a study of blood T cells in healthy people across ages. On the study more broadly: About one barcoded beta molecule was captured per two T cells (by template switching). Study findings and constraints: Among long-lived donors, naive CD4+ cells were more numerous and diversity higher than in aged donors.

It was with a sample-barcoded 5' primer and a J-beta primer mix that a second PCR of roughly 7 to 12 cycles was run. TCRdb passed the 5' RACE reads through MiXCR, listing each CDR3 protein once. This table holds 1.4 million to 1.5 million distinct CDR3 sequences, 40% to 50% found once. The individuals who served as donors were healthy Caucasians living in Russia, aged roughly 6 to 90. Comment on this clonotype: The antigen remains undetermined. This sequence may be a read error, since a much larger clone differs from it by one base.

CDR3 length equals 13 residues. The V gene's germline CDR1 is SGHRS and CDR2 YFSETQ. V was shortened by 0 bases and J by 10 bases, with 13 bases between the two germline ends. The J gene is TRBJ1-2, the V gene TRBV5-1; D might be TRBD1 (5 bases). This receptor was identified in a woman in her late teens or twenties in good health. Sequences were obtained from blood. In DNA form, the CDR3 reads TGCGCCAGCAGCTTGGACAGGCAAAGTGACTACACCTTC. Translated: CASSLDRQSDYTF. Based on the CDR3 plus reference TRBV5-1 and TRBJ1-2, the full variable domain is KAGVTQTPRYLIKTRGQQVTLSCSPISGHRSVSWYQQTPGQGLQFLFEYFSETQRNKGNFPGRFSGRQFSNSRSEMNVSTLELGDSALYLCASSLDRQSDYTFGSGTRLTVV.